This T cell receptor beta chain was observed in a study of blood T cell repertoires in COVID-19. Sequenced by immunoSEQ multiplex PCR; TCRdb stores in-frame clones only, minus some. Here the sample spans approximately 250,000 clones, about 80% being singletons. This CDR3 region has 13 residues. Per germline, CDR1 MNHEY and CDR2 SVGEGT. Trimming took 5 bases from V and 4 from J; bases not matched to a gene: 2. The rearrangement links TRBV6-2 or TRBV6-3 to TRBJ1-5; TRBD1 agrees at 7 bases. This TCR derives from a man under 40 with acute COVID-19. Sequenced sample: PBMCs or T cells enriched from blood (not recorded which). CDR3 amino acids: CASSIQGNQPQHF. The CDR3, as DNA: TGTGCCAGCAGTATACAGGGGAATCAGCCCCAGCATTTT.